The 27 T cell receptor beta chains reported below all come from one sample, sequenced in a study of PD-L1 blockade in urothelial cancer. Profiled with immunoSEQ multiplex PCR; TCRdb holds only in-frame clones, not every one. The sample gives more than 15,000 clones, 89% of which show up once; 9.5% to 15% is in the top ten. This sample's time point: pretreatment peripheral blood. Sequenced here: PBMCs, sampled around atezolizumab (anti-PD-L1) treatment. Source of these receptors: a man between 65 and 85 years old with urothelial cancer.

The gene calls are TRBV4-1 and TRBJ2-2, with 12 nucleotides matching TRBD2. This CDR3 has 15 amino acids. Trimming removed 6 bases from V and 4 bases from J; junction bases left unmatched: 3. Germline CDR1 and CDR2: MGHRA and YSYEKL. CDR3 DNA sequence: TGCGCCAGCAGAAGGACTAGCGGGGTCACCGGGGAGCTGTTTTTT. This encodes CASRRTSGVTGELFF.

The rearrangement links TRBV6-1 to TRBJ1-4; D is uncertain. Germline V gene sequence: CDR1 MNHNS, CDR2 SASEGT. V was pared by 2 bases and J by 0 bases, with 19 bases between. The CDR3 length is 19 residues. The CDR3 protein is CASSESSGGGFATNEKLFF. The CDR3 DNA reads TGTGCCAGCAGTGAATCTTCAGGCGGAGGATTTGCAACTAATGAAAAACTGTTTTTT.

V is TRBV5-1 and J is TRBJ2-7; 9 nucleotides line up with TRBD2. Germline CDR1 is SGHRS and CDR2 is YFSETQ. CDR3 size: 16 residues. J lost 4 bases, V lost 0 bases, and 8 bases had no gene match. The CDR3 sequence: CASSLGVSSGIYEQYF. In DNA, the CDR3 is TGCGCCAGCAGCTTGGGGGTGTCTAGCGGGATTTACGAGCAGTACTTC.

The chain combines TRBV7-9 with TRBJ1-5, with TRBD1 matching 9 bases. V lost 1 base to trimming and J lost 5 bases; unmatched junction nucleotides: 3. The germline V gene has CDR1 SEHNR and CDR2 FQNEAQ (reference sequence). The CDR3 runs 15 residues. CDR3 protein: CASSLGGQGHQPQHF. The CDR3 DNA sequence: TGTGCCAGCAGCTTAGGAGGACAGGGGCATCAGCCCCAGCATTTT.

This chain links TRBV7-2 with TRBJ2-1; a possible D gene is TRBD2 (5 bases). The V gene lost 1 base and the J gene lost 4 bases, with 11 bases spanning the gap. CDR1 SGHTA and CDR2 FQGNSA come from the germline V gene. CDR3 length: 15 amino acids. The DNA of the CDR3 is TGTGCCAGCAGCTTAGAAGCGGCCCGTTACAATGAGCAGTTCTTC. Residues: CASSLEAARYNEQFF. The full variable domain, with the rest looked up from reference TRBV7-2 and TRBJ2-1, is GAGVSQSPSNKVTEKGKDVELRCDPISGHTALYWYRQSLGQGLEFLIYFQGNSAPDKSGLPSDRFSAERTGGSVSTLTIQRTQQEDSAVYLCASSLEAARYNEQFFGPGTRLTVL.

The DNA for the CDR3 is TGTGCCAGCAGTCAGACAGGGATCAATTCACCCCTCCACTTT. Protein: CASSQTGINSPLHF. The genes are TRBV6-5 and TRBJ1-6, with 7 positions matching TRBD1. The junction had 5 bases not matched to a gene; V was cut back by 5 bases and J by 7 bases. The CDR3 spans 14 residues. Germline V gene lookup returns CDR1 MNHEY and CDR2 SVGAGI.

The rearrangement uses TRBV6-1 and TRBJ1-1; D ambiguous. The CDR3 has 15 residues. Germline V lookup: CDR1 MNHNS, CDR2 SASEGT. Trimming took off 4 bases at V and 1 base at J, with 13 bases between the two ends. The CDR3 DNA reads TGTGCCAGCAGTGTAATGGAGCGGGGGAACACTGAAGCTTTCTTT. Protein: CASSVMERGNTEAFF.

The rearrangement links TRBV6-5 to TRBJ1-2; 7 bases map to TRBD1. V trimming: 4 bases; J trimming: 8 bases; junction bases outside the gene matches: 10. The CDR3 contains 14 residues. Germline V gene data show CDR1 as MNHEY and CDR2 as SVGAGI. CDR3 sequence reads: CASSSQGEIGGYTF. Written as DNA, the CDR3 is TGTGCCAGCAGTTCCCAGGGGGAGATTGGCGGCTACACCTTC.

The chain combines TRBV5-4 with TRBJ1-5; perhaps TRBD1 as D (5 bases). CDR1 and CDR2 from the germline V gene are SGHNT and YYREEE (reference sequence). The CDR3 loop spans 14 amino acids. The germline V and J ends were trimmed by 10 bases and 6 bases, with 20 bases remaining between them. CDR3 coding DNA: TGTGCCGGGAGCTCAGGTGGGGGGAGTCAGCCCCAGCATTTT. Translation gives CAGSSGGGSQPQHF.

The rearrangement links TRBV28 to TRBJ2-2, with D perhaps TRBD2 (5 bases). Deletions cut 8 bases from V and 0 bases from J, with 7 bases between. There are 13 residues in the CDR3. Germline CDR1 reads MDHEN; CDR2 reads SYDVKM. CDR3 residues: CASLATNTGELFF. The CDR3 DNA reads as TGTGCCAGCCTAGCCACGAACACCGGGGAGCTGTTTTTT.

J is TRBJ1-5 and V is TRBV19, with a weak D call TRBD1 (5 bases). Trimming pared 8 bases from V and 2 bases from J, leaving 22 bases between. Germline CDR1 reads LNHDA; CDR2 reads SQIVND (reference sequence). This CDR3 comprises 17 residues. DNA of the CDR3: TGTGCCAGTTGCGAGACGGTAGGGGATTTGGGCAATCAGCCCCAGCATTTT. Amino acids: CASCETVGDLGNQPQHF.

This rearrangement joins TRBV5-5 to TRBJ2-3, with no clear D. V was shortened by 2 bases and J by 2 bases, with 9 bases between the two germline ends. The CDR3 totals 14 residues. The germline CDR1 and CDR2 sequences are SGHKS and YYEKEE (reference sequence). CDR3 loop: CASSFHYSTDTQYF. In DNA form, the CDR3 reads TGTGCCAGCAGCTTCCACTATTCCACAGATACGCAGTATTTT.

The count of this clone is one. This sequence joins TRBV2 and TRBJ2-5, with D possibly matching TRBD2 (5 bases). The germline V gene has CDR1 SNHLY and CDR2 FYNNEI. Trimming removed 5 bases from V and 1 base from J, with 11 bases in between. This CDR3 has 14 residues. CDR3 residues: CASSRTYLQETQYF. As DNA, the CDR3 is TGTGCCAGCAGTCGGACTTACCTCCAAGAGACCCAGTACTTC.

The CDR3 DNA is TGTGCCAGCAGCTTAGGTGCGGGATTACGTCATGAGCAGTTCTTC. Its protein product is CASSLGAGLRHEQFF. J is TRBJ2-1 and V is TRBV7-9, with a weak D call TRBD2 (6 bases). V gave up 1 base and J gave up 8 bases, with 15 bases separating them. Germline lookup yields CDR1 SEHNR and CDR2 FQNEAQ (reference sequence). The CDR3 consists of 15 residues.

This clone was observed a handful of times. This rearrangement joins TRBV7-2 to TRBJ1-2; D uncertain. This CDR3 comprises 15 residues. With 5 bases removed from V and 0 bases from J, the gap between germline ends came to 13 bases. Germline loops: CDR1 SGHTA, CDR2 FQGNSA. The DNA for the CDR3 is TGTGCCAGCAGCCCTCAGTTGGCAGCTAACTATGGCTACACCTTC. It yields the protein CASSPQLAANYGYTF.

This clone was counted once. This CDR3 is CASRLDRVVYGYTF. CDR3 sequence (DNA): TGTGCCAGCAGACTCGACAGAGTTGTCTATGGCTACACCTTC. The J gene is TRBJ1-2, the V gene TRBV28; D may be TRBD1 (5 bases). There are 14 residues in the CDR3. Germline V lookup: CDR1 MDHEN, CDR2 SYDVKM. The V end was cut by 6 bases, the J end by 4 bases, with 15 bases between.

This clone has a single count. This chain links TRBV13 with TRBJ2-7; the match to TRBD1 covers 8 bases. Unmatched junction bases numbered 4, after V lost 6 bases and J lost 0 bases. The CDR3 is 14 residues long. Germline assignment: CDR1 PRHDT and CDR2 FYEKMQ (reference sequence). The CDR3 loop is CASRRTGNSYEQYF. The CDR3 region has the DNA TGTGCCAGCAGGAGGACAGGGAACTCCTACGAGCAGTACTTC.

The rearrangement links TRBV19 to TRBJ1-1, with D possibly TRBD1 on 6 matching bases. The CDR3 has 13 residues. Germline V gives CDR1 LNHDA, CDR2 SQIVND (reference sequence). The V end lost 1 base, the J end lost 6 bases, and 9 bases lay between the germline ends. The CDR3, as DNA: TGTGCCAGTAGTATAGCAGGGGACGCTGAAGCTTTCTTT. This translates into CASSIAGDAEAFF.

The chain has TRBV6-5 and TRBJ1-5; possibly TRBD1 for D (5 bases). The CDR3 is 13 amino acids. The germline V gene has CDR1 MNHEY and CDR2 SVGAGI. V was clipped by 4 bases and J by 7 bases, with 11 bases between them. CDR3 loop: CASSFGGLQPQHF. The CDR3, as DNA: TGTGCCAGCAGTTTTGGGGGACTACAGCCCCAGCATTTT.

CDR3 amino acids: CASSPQGEGEQFF. The CDR3 DNA reads as TGTGCCAGCAGCCCACAGGGCGAGGGAGAGCAGTTCTTC. The rearrangement uses TRBV5-6 and TRBJ2-1; weak D call: TRBD1 (6 bases). This CDR3 has 13 residues. CDR1 is SGHDT and CDR2 is YYEEEE in the germline V gene. V was clipped by 4 bases and J by 10 bases, with 15 bases between them.

This clone appeared once. The chain links TRBV10-3 to TRBJ1-2; a weak D match, TRBD1 (6 bases). The germline CDR1 and CDR2 sequences are ENHRY and SYGVKD. Trimming left V 7 bases short and J 7 bases short, with 19 bases between. This CDR3 comprises 14 residues. The CDR3: CAIIGDRTAAGYTF. The CDR3 DNA reads TGTGCCATCATTGGAGACAGGACCGCCGCTGGCTACACCTTC.

This clone was counted between two and nine times. The chain combines TRBV7-9 with TRBJ2-1; no reliable D call. The germline V and J ends were trimmed by 5 bases and 0 bases, with 5 bases remaining between them. The CDR3 is 13 residues long. Germline V gene lookup returns CDR1 SEHNR and CDR2 FQNEAQ (reference sequence). This CDR3 reads CASSPSSYNEQFF. The CDR3 coding sequence is TGTGCCAGCAGCCCGAGCTCCTACAATGAGCAGTTCTTC.

This chain uses TRBV29-1 with TRBJ2-7, with TRBD1 matching over 8 bases. The V segment lost 6 bases and the J segment 2 bases; nucleotides outside the gene matches: 9. This CDR3 spans 14 amino acids. In germline, CDR1 is SQVTM, CDR2 ANQGSEA. This CDR3 is CSVTKTGAPYEQYF. In DNA, the CDR3 is TGCAGCGTCACCAAGACAGGGGCTCCCTACGAGCAGTACTTC.

This clone was observed a handful of times. The CDR3 DNA reads as TGCGCCAGCAAGGCCGGGGGGTACTCCTACGAGCAGTACTTC. Protein: CASKAGGYSYEQYF. The chain recombines TRBV5-1 with TRBJ2-7; 7 nucleotides match TRBD2. In germline, CDR1 is SGHRS, CDR2 YFSETQ. The CDR3 sequence is 14 residues long. V shed 6 bases, J shed 0 bases, and the junction held 6 bases outside the gene matches.

The chain recombines TRBV6-6 with TRBJ2-2; 10 bases are a match to TRBD1. V shed 6 bases and J 5 bases; nucleotides not matched to a gene: 9. Per germline, CDR1 MNHNY and CDR2 SVGAGI (reference sequence). The CDR3 is 16 residues long. CDR3 protein: CASSHRDRGRTGELFF. The CDR3 DNA is TGTGCCAGCAGCCACAGGGACAGGGGAAGAACCGGGGAGCTGTTTTTT.

The DNA for the CDR3 is TGCAGCGTTGAATCCCGCGGAGGGGCCTACGAGCAGTACTTC. Translation: CSVESRGGAYEQYF. V usage is TRBV29-1 and J usage is TRBJ2-7; tentatively, D is TRBD2 (6 bases). The germline CDR1 and CDR2 sequences are SQVTM and ANQGSEA. The V gene lost 2 bases and the J gene lost 2 bases, with 13 bases spanning the gap. The CDR3 covers 14 residues.

The chain links TRBV30 to TRBJ2-7; TRBD1 matches 10 bases. This CDR3 region has 12 residues. The junction had 2 bases not matched to a gene; V was cut back by 3 bases and J by 6 bases. The germline CDR1 and CDR2 sequences are GTSNPN and SVGIG (reference sequence). Here the CDR3 DNA reads TGTGCCTGGAGGGGACAGGGGTTCGAGCAGTACTTC. It specifies CAWRGQGFEQYF.